This TCR beta chain was documented in a study of cytomegalovirus exposure and HLA in healthy donors. The CDR3 is 16 residues long. V lost 0 bases to trimming and J lost 2 bases, with 11 bases between them. The germline V gene has CDR1 SGDLS and CDR2 YYNGEE. The PCR used 60 Vbeta and 13 Jbeta primers. TCRdb's copy holds only in-frame clones and misses some; the assay was immunoSEQ multiplex PCR. The table lists 150,000 to 200,000 clones, roughly 80% of them singletons. This TCR derives from a woman in her 50s in good health and CMV-seropositive. Sequences were obtained from PBMCs. This chain uses TRBV9 with TRBJ2-2; D may be TRBD1 (6 bases). In DNA, the CDR3 is TGTGCCAGCAGCGTAGTAGGGACACCAAACACCGGGGAGCTGTTTTTT. This translates into CASSVVGTPNTGELFF.